Presented here are 28 T cell receptor beta chains from one specimen sequenced in a study of blood T cell repertoires in COVID-19. Libraries were prepared by immunoSEQ multiplex PCR; TCRdb keeps only in-frame clonotypes and omits some of them. The table includes roughly 13,000 clones, about 86% detected once. The sequencing sample was made of peripheral blood. These receptors came from a man of 80 years or more with acute or convalescent COVID-19.

The chain couples TRBV6-5 to TRBJ1-5; the D is unclear. The CDR3 is 12 residues long. V lost 7 bases and J 5 bases, leaving 9 bases between the germline ends. Germline V gene data show CDR1 as MNHEY and CDR2 as SVGAGI. The CDR3 DNA follows: TGTGCCAGCAACAGAGTCTATCAGCCCCAGCATTTT. Protein: CASNRVYQPQHF.

The CDR3 here is CASSSYLAANQFF. CDR3 coding DNA: TGTGCCAGCAGCTCTTATCTAGCGGCAAATCAGTTCTTC. The chain has TRBV11-3 and TRBJ2-1; 7 bases are shared with TRBD2. CDR1 is SGHNT and CDR2 is YENEEA in the germline V gene. This CDR3 comprises 13 residues. V dropped 4 bases and J dropped 13; count of bases not matched to a gene: 10.

V is TRBV6-2 or TRBV6-3 and J is TRBJ2-1; 11 positions match TRBD2. J lost 4 bases, V lost 6 bases, and 8 bases had no gene match. Per germline, CDR1 MNHEY and CDR2 SVGEGT. The CDR3 extends over 16 amino acids. The DNA for the CDR3 is TGTGCCAGCAGCCCTACTAGCGGGGGAAGATACAATGAGCAGTTCTTC. This codes for CASSPTSGGRYNEQFF.

The chain carries TRBV9 and TRBJ1-1, with TRBD1 matching over 8 bases. V trimming: 4 bases; J trimming: 3 bases; junction bases outside the gene matches: 5. This CDR3 has 14 amino acids. Germline CDR1 reads SGDLS; CDR2 reads YYNGEE. The CDR3 sequence: CASSRTGLDTEAFF. CDR3 nucleotides: TGTGCCAGCAGCCGGACAGGGTTGGACACTGAAGCTTTCTTT.

This rearrangement joins TRBV7-9 to TRBJ2-3, with TRBD1 matching 7 bases. Germline V gene lookup returns CDR1 SEHNR and CDR2 FQNEAQ (reference sequence). Trimming cost V 5 bases and J 4 bases; bases outside gene matches: 12. The CDR3 totals 16 residues. The chain's CDR3 is CASSLRPYQGADTQYF. CDR3 bases: TGTGCCAGCAGCCTAAGACCGTACCAGGGGGCAGATACGCAGTATTTT.

V and J are TRBV30 and TRBJ1-6; 10 nucleotides match TRBD1. Germline CDR1 reads GTSNPN; CDR2 reads SVGIG (reference sequence). V was clipped by 1 base and J by 10 bases; unmatched bases: 4. The CDR3 length is 14 residues. CDR3 nucleotide sequence: TGTGCCTGGAGTGGGGGGACAGGGGCCTCACCCCTCCACTTT. It specifies CAWSGGTGASPLHF.

This chain links TRBV6-1 with TRBJ1-1; possible D gene TRBD1, 5 bases. Germline values: CDR1 MNHNS, CDR2 SASEGT. The CDR3 consists of 14 residues. V was pared by 2 bases and J by 5 bases, with 12 bases between. This CDR3 is CASSEFGGRTEAFF. The CDR3 bases are TGTGCCAGCAGTGAATTCGGGGGGAGGACTGAAGCTTTCTTT.

V usage is TRBV20-1 and J usage is TRBJ1-2; 8 nucleotides align to TRBD1. The CDR3 runs to 14 residues. J was trimmed by 6 bases and V by 3 bases; bases with no gene match: 9. Per germline, CDR1 DFQATT and CDR2 SNEGSKA (reference sequence). CDR3 region: CSASERQGTHGYTF. CDR3 DNA: TGCAGTGCTAGTGAGAGACAGGGGACGCATGGCTACACCTTC.

This chain uses TRBV5-1 with TRBJ2-2; the match to TRBD2 covers 10 bases. Per the germline V gene, CDR1 is SGHRS and CDR2 is YFSETQ. The CDR3 has 15 residues. V gave up 0 bases and J gave up 9 bases; unmatched junction bases: 5. The CDR3 is CASSLEASGSRELFF. CDR3 DNA sequence: TGCGCCAGCAGCTTGGAAGCTAGCGGGAGCCGGGAGCTGTTTTTT.

CDR3 sequence: CASSQGTTNTEAFF. The CDR3 region has the DNA TGTGCCAGCAGCCAAGGGACAACAAACACTGAAGCTTTCTTT. V and J are TRBV3-1 (or the pseudogene TRBV3-2) and TRBJ1-1; a possible D gene is TRBD1 (5 bases). There are 14 residues in the CDR3. Trimming stripped 1 base from V and 2 bases from J, with 8 bases between. The germline CDR1 and CDR2 sequences are LGHDT and YNNKEL (reference sequence).

The chain has TRBV19 and TRBJ2-7; 8 nucleotides match TRBD1. This CDR3 contains 15 residues. Germline CDR1 reads LNHDA; CDR2 reads SQIVND (reference sequence). Trimming took 2 bases from V and 5 from J; bases not matched to a gene: 8. DNA for the CDR3: TGTGCCAGTAGTATACGGACAGGGATAATCGACGAGCAGTACTTC. Amino acids: CASSIRTGIIDEQYF.

This clone came up a few times. The chain has TRBV5-1 and TRBJ2-2; 11 bases fit TRBD2. This CDR3 region has 15 residues. From germline, CDR1 is SGHRS and CDR2 YFSETQ. J was trimmed by 2 bases and V by 5 bases; bases with no gene match: 2. CDR3 residues: CASRTSGVNTGELFF. The CDR3 DNA reads as TGCGCCAGCAGGACTAGCGGGGTTAACACCGGGGAGCTGTTTTTT.

This clone was recorded a few times. J is TRBJ2-6 and V is TRBV30, with D perhaps matching TRBD2 (7 bases). With 7 bases removed from V and 8 bases from J, the gap between germline ends came to 15 bases. CDR1 and CDR2 from the germline V gene are GTSNPN and SVGIG (reference sequence). The CDR3 sequence is 13 residues long. CDR3 bases: TGTGCCTTCCAGGGGAGGGGAACCAACGTCCTGACTTTC. Amino acids: CAFQGRGTNVLTF.

The chain is built from TRBV30 and TRBJ2-7; D gene uncertain. This CDR3 spans 14 amino acids. Per germline, CDR1 GTSNPN and CDR2 SVGIG (reference sequence). V was pared by 4 bases and J by 0 bases, with 13 bases between. As DNA, the CDR3 is TGTGCCTGGAAGGTGGTCCGGAGCTCCTACGAGCAGTACTTC. This encodes CAWKVVRSSYEQYF.

This sequence joins TRBV19 and TRBJ2-5; 11 nucleotides match TRBD2. The germline gives CDR1 LNHDA, CDR2 SQIVND (reference sequence). The J segment lost 2 bases and the V segment lost 8 bases, leaving 13 bases of the junction unmatched. This CDR3 is built from 17 residues. The CDR3 spells CASSRILAGARQETQYF. In DNA, the CDR3 is TGTGCCAGTTCTAGGATACTAGCGGGGGCCCGACAAGAGACCCAGTACTTC.

V and J are TRBV2 and TRBJ2-1, with D maybe TRBD1 (5 bases). The V gene lost 6 bases and the J gene lost 0 bases, with 12 bases spanning the gap. The CDR3 is made up of 15 amino acids. From germline, CDR1 is SNHLY and CDR2 FYNNEI. CDR3 in DNA: TGTGCCAGCAGCGAGCCGCAGGGCTCCTACAATGAGCAGTTCTTC. The encoded protein is CASSEPQGSYNEQFF.

V gene TRBV13 combines with J gene TRBJ1-6; possible D gene TRBD1, 5 bases. The CDR3 has 18 amino acids. In germline, CDR1 is PRHDT, CDR2 FYEKMQ (reference sequence). V was cut by 7 bases and J by 2 bases, with 21 bases left in between. The CDR3 here is CASTQRGAPAPYNSPLHF. As DNA, the CDR3 is TGTGCCAGCACCCAGCGTGGGGCCCCGGCCCCCTATAATTCACCCCTCCACTTT.

J is TRBJ2-1 and V is TRBV18, with 16 bases lining up with TRBD2. From germline, CDR1 is KGHSH and CDR2 LQKENI. The J segment lost 8 bases and the V segment lost 3 bases, leaving 7 bases of the junction unmatched. The CDR3 consists of 17 residues. CDR3 bases: TGTGCCAGCTCACCGGGACTAGCGGGAGGGCCTACGTATGAGCAGTTCTTC. Translated, it gives CASSPGLAGGPTYEQFF.

This sequence joins TRBV19 and TRBJ2-1, with D perhaps TRBD2 (6 bases). The CDR3 length is 17 residues. In germline, CDR1 is LNHDA, CDR2 SQIVND (reference sequence). Trimming removed 4 bases at V and 4 bases at J, with 20 bases between. CDR3 sequence (DNA): TGTGCCAGTAGTACTTTAATAGCGGCCAGAGGATACAATGAGCAGTTCTTC. Protein sequence: CASSTLIAARGYNEQFF.

This clone was seen a few times. V usage is TRBV6-5 and J usage is TRBJ2-6; tentative D call: TRBD1 (5 bases). Germline loops: CDR1 MNHEY, CDR2 SVGAGI. This CDR3 contains 16 residues. Trimming took off 4 bases at V and 2 bases at J, with 12 bases between the two ends. CDR3: CASSWAQGTGANVLTF. Here the CDR3 DNA reads TGTGCCAGCAGTTGGGCCCAGGGTACTGGGGCCAACGTCCTGACTTTC.

The gene calls are TRBV5-6 and TRBJ1-1; D may be TRBD1 (6 bases). V lost 4 bases to trimming and J lost 3 bases, with 16 bases between them. CDR1 and CDR2 from the germline V gene are SGHDT and YYEEEE. CDR3 length: 15 amino acids. The CDR3 spells CASSTHGYRDTEAFF. The CDR3, as DNA: TGTGCCAGCAGCACCCACGGGTACAGGGACACTGAAGCTTTCTTT. Supplemented by reference TRBV5-6 and TRBJ1-1, the full variable domain reads DAGVTQSPTHLIKTRGQQVTLRCSPKSGHDTVSWYQQALGQGPQFIFQYYEEEERQRGNFPDRFSGHQFPNYSSELNVNALLLGDSALYLCASSTHGYRDTEAFFGQGTRLTVV.

This chain joins TRBV2 and TRBJ2-5; TRBD2 matches 11 bases. The CDR3 runs 16 residues. V shed 4 bases and J 5 bases; nucleotides not matched to a gene: 9. CDR1 is SNHLY, CDR2 FYNNEI, per germline. CDR3 DNA: TGTGCCAGCAGTGCCCGCGGACTAGCGGGTAGGGAGACCCAGTACTTC. Its translation is CASSARGLAGRETQYF.

The chain has TRBV14 and TRBJ1-2; tentatively, D is TRBD1 (5 bases). The V end lost 6 bases, the J end lost 4 bases, and 9 bases lay between the germline ends. The CDR3 is 12 residues long. CDR1 is SGHDN and CDR2 is FVKESK in the germline V gene. CDR3 coding DNA: TGTGCCAGCAGGGTTGGGGCCTATGGCTACACCTTC. Translated: CASRVGAYGYTF.

This clone came up a few times. This chain uses TRBV5-4 with TRBJ2-7; the match to TRBD1 covers 7 bases. Looked up from germline, CDR1 is SGHNT and CDR2 is YYREEE (reference sequence). V dropped 4 bases and J dropped 2; count of bases not matched to a gene: 3. This CDR3 contains 13 residues. The DNA of the CDR3 is TGTGCCAGCAGCACGGGACAGACCTACGAGCAGTACTTC. Translation: CASSTGQTYEQYF.

The chain employs TRBV2 and TRBJ2-1; D remains unclear. Trimming left V 7 bases short and J 0 bases short, with 16 bases between. The CDR3 is made up of 16 amino acids. The germline V gene encodes CDR1 SNHLY and CDR2 FYNNEI. CDR3 sequence: CASTAGSRSSYNEQFF. The CDR3 region has the DNA TGTGCCAGCACCGCAGGAAGTAGAAGCTCCTACAATGAGCAGTTCTTC.

This clone was detected once. V and J are TRBV6-5 and TRBJ2-1, with 10 bases fitting TRBD1. J lost 15 bases, V lost 0 bases, and 8 bases had no gene match. Germline CDR1 reads MNHEY; CDR2 reads SVGAGI. There are 14 residues in the CDR3. The chain's CDR3 is CASSYSIDRGLMFF. The CDR3 coding sequence is TGTGCCAGCAGTTACTCGATCGACAGGGGGCTTATGTTCTTC.

This clone was detected a few times. J is TRBJ2-1 and V is TRBV5-1, with TRBD2 matching 8 bases. There are 16 residues in the CDR3. J gave up 6 bases and V 3 bases, and 11 bases lay outside the gene matches. From germline, CDR1 is SGHRS and CDR2 YFSETQ. CDR3 bases: TGCGCCAGCAGCTCACTAAGCGGGAGAGTCGGCAATGAGCAGTTCTTC. It codes for CASSSLSGRVGNEQFF.

CDR3 coding DNA: TGCGCCAGCAGCCAACCCACTAGCACAGATACGCAGTATTTT. Residues: CASSQPTSTDTQYF. The chain has TRBV5-1 and TRBJ2-3; D not certain. The CDR3 runs to 14 residues. V was clipped by 4 bases and J by 0 bases, with 9 bases between them. CDR1 and CDR2 from the germline V gene are SGHRS and YFSETQ.